This entry lists 23 T cell receptor beta chains sequenced from one sample in a study of shared clonotypes between healthy human individuals. Clones were read by immunoSEQ multiplex PCR, and TCRdb kept only the in-frame ones, dropping some. The table shows 950,000 to 1,100,000 clones, with around three quarters occurring only once. The sequencing input was memory CD4+ T cells from PBMCs. Subset reported: CD45RA-negative fraction. The receptor source for this set is a man aged 18 to 29 in good health. Some clones in this sample may be carry-over from other donors' samples.

J is TRBJ2-7 and V is TRBV19; a weak D match, TRBD2 (5 bases). Per the germline V gene, CDR1 is LNHDA and CDR2 is SQIVND (reference sequence). Trimming left V 6 bases short and J 6 bases short, with 15 bases between. The length of the CDR3 is 13 residues. The CDR3 region has the DNA TGTGCCAGTAGCCCCACGCCACTAGTCGAGCAGTACTTC. Encoded protein: CASSPTPLVEQYF.

Comments on this clone: This sample also contains other DNA sequences that code for the same CDR3. The J gene is TRBJ2-5, the V gene TRBV5-4; D is possibly TRBD1 or TRBD2 (5 bases each). This CDR3 comprises 14 residues. The germline CDR1 and CDR2 sequences are SGHNT and YYREEE (reference sequence). V shed 5 bases and J shed 2 bases, with 13 bases lying between them. This CDR3 reads CASSSGTAQETQYF. The CDR3 nucleotides read TGTGCCAGCAGTTCCGGGACCGCTCAAGAGACCCAGTACTTC.

This clone was found a few times. The CDR3 DNA reads TGCGCCAGCAGCCAAGGGGCTAGCGGGAGCACAGATACGCAGTATTTT. It encodes CASSQGASGSTDTQYF. The V gene is TRBV4-3, the J gene TRBJ2-3; 8 bases agree with TRBD2. The V segment lost 1 base and the J segment 0 bases; nucleotides outside the gene matches: 3. The germline V gene has CDR1 LGHNA and CDR2 YSLEER. The CDR3 has 16 residues.

This chain joins TRBV6-6 and TRBJ1-3, with D maybe TRBD1 (5 bases). V lost 6 bases to trimming and J lost 1 base, with 13 bases between them. Germline V gene sequence: CDR1 MNHNY, CDR2 SVGAGI (reference sequence). The CDR3 extends over 15 amino acids. CDR3 nucleotides: TGTGCCAGCAGCGGACACGAGAGATCTGGAAACACCATATATTTT. Translated, it gives CASSGHERSGNTIYF.

The chain carries TRBV19 and TRBJ2-5, with no clear D. Germline V gene sequence: CDR1 LNHDA, CDR2 SQIVND (reference sequence). This CDR3 has 11 amino acids. Trimming cost V 6 bases and J 4 bases, with 6 bases left between them. CDR3 sequence: CASRLAETQYF. The CDR3 coding sequence is TGTGCCAGTAGGTTAGCAGAGACCCAGTACTTC.

This rearrangement joins TRBV25-1 to TRBJ1-2, with D possibly matching TRBD1 (6 bases). The V end lost 5 bases, the J end lost 1 base, and 11 bases lay between the germline ends. The CDR3 sequence is 14 residues long. Germline CDR1 is MGHDK and CDR2 is SYGVNS. This chain's CDR3 is CASSNQQGNYGYTF. The CDR3 nucleotides are TGTGCCAGCAGTAATCAACAGGGTAACTATGGCTACACCTTC.

This clone was seen just once. The chain joins TRBV2 to TRBJ2-6; 7 bases match TRBD2. The germline gives CDR1 SNHLY, CDR2 FYNNEI. The CDR3 extends over 14 amino acids. Losses at the gene ends were 6 bases for V and 17 bases for J; bases not matched to a gene: 16. The CDR3 here is CASRIAREGPSLTF. CDR3 DNA: TGTGCCAGCAGGATAGCGAGGGAGGGGCCTTCGTTGACTTTC.

V gene TRBV19 combines with J gene TRBJ2-2; 8 bases line up with TRBD2. Trimming removed 5 bases from V and 4 bases from J; junction bases left unmatched: 12. Germline CDR1 and CDR2: LNHDA and SQIVND (reference sequence). This CDR3 has 17 residues. The chain's CDR3 is CASSEEVAGWGTGELFF. The CDR3 nucleotides are TGTGCCAGTAGTGAGGAGGTAGCGGGATGGGGCACCGGGGAGCTGTTTTTT. The variable domain in full, with the rest retrieved from reference TRBV19 and TRBJ2-2, is DGGITQSPKYLFRKEGQNVTLSCEQNLNHDAMYWYRQDPGQGLRLIYYSQIVNDFQKGDIAEGYSVSREKKESFPLTVTSAQKNPTAFYLCASSEEVAGWGTGELFFGEGSRLTVL.

The chain combines TRBV7-9 with TRBJ1-4, with D perhaps TRBD1 (6 bases). The germline V gene has CDR1 SEHNR and CDR2 FQNEAQ (reference sequence). V lost 5 bases and J 8 bases, leaving 15 bases between the germline ends. This CDR3 region has 14 residues. In nucleotides, the CDR3 is TGTGCCAGCAGCGCTACAGGGACTGGCGAAAAACTGTTTTTT. As protein: CASSATGTGEKLFF.

This CDR3 is CASSQQPGRRTNYGYTF. The CDR3 DNA is TGCGCCAGCAGCCAGCAACCGGGACGGCGAACTAACTATGGCTACACCTTC. This chain links TRBV4-1 with TRBJ1-2; maybe TRBD1 (5 bases). The CDR3 is 17 residues long. The germline gives CDR1 MGHRA, CDR2 YSYEKL. Trimming pared 3 bases from V and 0 bases from J, leaving 17 bases between.

V and J are TRBV7-2 and TRBJ2-3, with unresolved D. The CDR3 contains 13 residues. V lost 0 bases to trimming and J lost 6 bases, with 7 bases between them. Per the germline V gene, CDR1 is SGHTA and CDR2 is FQGNSA. The CDR3 DNA sequence: TGTGCCAGCAGCTTAGCAGTTCGGGATACGCAGTATTTT. Amino acids: CASSLAVRDTQYF.

V is TRBV18 and J is TRBJ1-1; possible D gene TRBD1, 5 bases. Looked up from germline, CDR1 is KGHSH and CDR2 is LQKENI. The CDR3 runs 15 residues. Trimming removed 1 base at V and 3 bases at J, with 12 bases between. CDR3 region: CASSPLSGADTEAFF. Written as DNA, the CDR3 is TGTGCCAGCTCACCACTTTCTGGGGCCGACACTGAAGCTTTCTTT.

Of note for this clone: This CDR3 is also generated by other DNA sequences in the sample. V usage is TRBV5-1 and J usage is TRBJ2-5; 12 nucleotides align to TRBD1. The V gene end was trimmed by 4 bases and the J gene end by 5 bases; junction bases not matched to a gene: 6. CDR3 length equals 15 residues. CDR1 is SGHRS, CDR2 YFSETQ, per germline. The chain's CDR3 is CASSPGTGGEETQYF. The CDR3 DNA follows: TGCGCCAGCAGCCCGGGGACAGGGGGCGAGGAGACCCAGTACTTC.

This clone occurred a few times. The same CDR3 can be traced to other DNA sequences in this sample. This chain connects TRBV2 to TRBJ1-1; D ambiguous. This CDR3 region has 13 residues. The germline CDR1 and CDR2 sequences are SNHLY and FYNNEI. The ends were cut back, 6 bases at V and 0 bases at J, with 8 bases in the middle. For the CDR3, the DNA is TGTGCCAGCAGAGTGGACTTGAACACTGAAGCTTTCTTT. Translation: CASRVDLNTEAFF.

V and J are TRBV2 and TRBJ2-5; perhaps TRBD1 as D (6 bases). The CDR3 consists of 12 residues. CDR1 and CDR2 (germline): SNHLY, FYNNEI. V gave up 10 bases and J gave up 2 bases, with 11 bases separating them. In nucleotides, the CDR3 is TGTGCCACCTACGGGACACAAGAGACCCAGTACTTC. Protein: CATYGTQETQYF. Based on the CDR3 plus reference TRBV2 and TRBJ2-5, the full variable domain is EPEVTQTPSHQVTQMGQEVILRCVPISNHLYFYWYRQILGQKVEFLVSFYNNEISEKSEIFDDQFSVERPDGSNFTLKIRSTKLEDSAMYFCATYGTQETQYFGPGTRLLVL.

V and J are TRBV13 and TRBJ2-5; 7 positions match TRBD2. Per the germline V gene, CDR1 is PRHDT and CDR2 is FYEKMQ (reference sequence). The CDR3 spans 15 residues. V dropped 6 bases and J dropped 1; count of bases not matched to a gene: 8. The CDR3 is CASSRGSGLQETQYF. Written as DNA, the CDR3 is TGTGCCAGCAGTCGTGGTAGCGGGCTCCAAGAGACCCAGTACTTC.

V and J are TRBV10-2 and TRBJ2-4; D is perhaps TRBD2 (6 bases). Trimming shortened V by 6 bases and J by 5 bases, and 14 bases separated the two germline ends. This CDR3 region has 14 residues. CDR1 and CDR2 from the germline V gene are WSHSY and SAAADI. CDR3 sequence: CASRGRDWENIQYF. As DNA, the CDR3 is TGCGCCAGCAGGGGCCGGGACTGGGAAAACATTCAGTACTTC.

The rearrangement links TRBV10-3 to TRBJ2-1; D remains ambiguous. The CDR3 length is 15 residues. V lost 0 bases to trimming and J lost 3 bases, with 9 bases between them. The germline V gene has CDR1 ENHRY and CDR2 SYGVKD. The CDR3 is CAISESGFDYNEQFF. As DNA, the CDR3 is TGTGCCATCAGTGAGTCCGGTTTCGACTACAATGAGCAGTTCTTC.

The rearrangement uses TRBV6-6 and TRBJ1-3; unclear D gene. The CDR3 is 13 residues long. Trimming took off 8 bases at V and 3 bases at J, with 11 bases between the two ends. In germline, CDR1 is MNHNY, CDR2 SVGAGI (reference sequence). Here the CDR3 reads CASFTGYGNTIYF. In DNA, the CDR3 is TGTGCCAGCTTTACTGGGTATGGAAACACCATATATTTT.

The genes are TRBV28 and TRBJ2-2, with D possibly matching TRBD2 (6 bases). The CDR3 contains 16 residues. Germline V gene sequence: CDR1 MDHEN, CDR2 SYDVKM. With 4 bases removed from V and 5 bases from J, the gap between germline ends came to 17 bases. Written as DNA, the CDR3 is TGTGCCAGCAGTTCGCGGGGAAACCCGAGGACCGGGGAGCTGTTTTTT. Translated: CASSSRGNPRTGELFF.

V and J are TRBV5-1 and TRBJ2-7; 7 bases match TRBD1. Trimming removed 4 bases from V and 6 bases from J; junction bases left unmatched: 7. The CDR3 runs 13 residues. CDR1 SGHRS and CDR2 YFSETQ come from the germline V gene. Written as DNA, the CDR3 is TGCGCCAGCAGCACAAACAGGGGAAGCGAGCAGTACTTC. This codes for CASSTNRGSEQYF.

V and J are TRBV6-5 and TRBJ1-1; possibly TRBD1 for D (5 bases). This CDR3 is 14 amino acids long. Germline lookup yields CDR1 MNHEY and CDR2 SVGAGI. Between the trimmed V and J ends, which lost 1 base and 4 bases, there was a span of 10 bases. The CDR3 DNA reads TGTGCCAGCAGTTACTACGGGGACCGCACTGAAGCTTTCTTT. Translated: CASSYYGDRTEAFF.

In its sample, this clone was seen many times. This chain joins TRBV5-4 and TRBJ2-7; no clear D gene. Germline V gene lookup returns CDR1 SGHNT and CDR2 YYREEE (reference sequence). Trimming stripped 1 base from V and 3 bases from J, with 5 bases between. CDR3 size: 12 residues. The CDR3 sequence is CASSLTGYEQYF. DNA of the CDR3: TGTGCCAGCAGCTTGACGGGCTACGAGCAGTACTTC.